One TCR beta chain is described in this entry. The repertoire was sequenced with immunoSEQ multiplex PCR; TCRdb's copy has only in-frame clones and lacks some. The repertoire includes 140,000 to 150,000 clones, around 83% of them detected once, and 5.8% sits in the top ten. This sample stems from a study of blood T cell repertoires in COVID-19. Sequenced material: PBMCs or T cells enriched from blood (not recorded which). The TCR comes from a woman aged 45-65 years who had been exposed to COVID-19.

CDR3 in amino acids: CASAPGLADNEQFF. The CDR3 coding sequence is TGTGCCAGTGCTCCGGGACTAGCGGACAATGAGCAGTTCTTC. V usage is TRBV9 and J usage is TRBJ2-1; 11 bases align to TRBD2. The germline gives CDR1 SGDLS, CDR2 YYNGEE. The CDR3 loop spans 14 amino acids. The V gene end was trimmed by 8 bases and the J gene end by 5 bases; junction bases not matched to a gene: 6.